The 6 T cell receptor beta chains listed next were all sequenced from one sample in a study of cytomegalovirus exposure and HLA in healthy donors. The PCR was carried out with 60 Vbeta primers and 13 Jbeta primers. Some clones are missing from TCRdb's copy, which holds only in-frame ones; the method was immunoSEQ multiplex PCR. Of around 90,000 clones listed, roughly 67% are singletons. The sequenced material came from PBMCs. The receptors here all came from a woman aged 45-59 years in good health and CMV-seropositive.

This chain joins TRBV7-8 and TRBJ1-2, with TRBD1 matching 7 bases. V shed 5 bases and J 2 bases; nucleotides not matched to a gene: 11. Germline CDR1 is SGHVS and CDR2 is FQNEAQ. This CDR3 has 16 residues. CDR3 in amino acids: CASSPSWDSLNYGYTF. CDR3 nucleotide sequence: TGTGCCAGCAGCCCCTCATGGGACAGTCTCAACTATGGCTACACCTTC. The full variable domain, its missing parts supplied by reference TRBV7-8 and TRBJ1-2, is GAGVSQSPRYKVAKRGQDVALRCDPISGHVSLFWYQQALGQGPEFLTYFQNEAQLDKSGLPSDRFFAERPEGSVSTLKIQRTQQEDSAVYLCASSPSWDSLNYGYTFGSGTRLTVV.

The CDR3 region is CASSSTQGAYNSPLHF. The CDR3 bases are TGTGCCAGCAGTTCGACGCAGGGGGCGTATAATTCACCCCTCCACTTT. The genes are TRBV27 and TRBJ1-6; 8 bases agree with TRBD1. Per the germline V gene, CDR1 is MNHEY and CDR2 is SMNVEV (reference sequence). The V segment lost 4 bases and the J segment 4 bases; nucleotides outside the gene matches: 6. This CDR3 has 16 residues.

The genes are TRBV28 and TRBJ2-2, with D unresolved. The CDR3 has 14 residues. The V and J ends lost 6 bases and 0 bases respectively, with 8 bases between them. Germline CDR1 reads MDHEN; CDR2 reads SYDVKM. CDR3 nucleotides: TGTGCCAGCAGCTCTCTCGCGAACACCGGGGAGCTGTTTTTT. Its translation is CASSSLANTGELFF.

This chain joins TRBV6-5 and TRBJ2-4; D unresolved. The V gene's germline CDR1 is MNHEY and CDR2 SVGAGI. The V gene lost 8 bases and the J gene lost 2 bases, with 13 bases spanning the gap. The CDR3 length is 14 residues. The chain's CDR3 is CASSPLETKNIQYF. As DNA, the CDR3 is TGTGCCAGCTCCCCACTGGAGACCAAAAACATTCAGTACTTC.

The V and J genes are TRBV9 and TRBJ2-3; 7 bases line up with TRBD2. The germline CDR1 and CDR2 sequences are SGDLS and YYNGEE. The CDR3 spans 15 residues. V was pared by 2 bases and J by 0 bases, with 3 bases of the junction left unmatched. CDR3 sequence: CASSVSGDSTDTQYF. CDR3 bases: TGTGCCAGCAGCGTGAGCGGGGATAGCACAGATACGCAGTATTTT.

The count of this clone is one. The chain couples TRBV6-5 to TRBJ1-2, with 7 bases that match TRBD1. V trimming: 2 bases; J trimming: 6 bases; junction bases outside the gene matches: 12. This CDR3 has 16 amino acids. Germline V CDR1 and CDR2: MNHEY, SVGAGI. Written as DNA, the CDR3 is TGTGCCAGCAGTTACCGTCCGGCAGGGGGAGATAATGGCTACACCTTC. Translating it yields CASSYRPAGGDNGYTF.